This is a list of T cell receptor beta chains from one sample in a study of T cells in Graves' hyperthyroidism and ophthalmopathy. TCRdb recomputed calls from the multiplex PCR reads with MiXCR, one row per CDR3 protein. The sample shows around 690,000 distinct CDR3 sequences, around 21% of them seen only once. The sample comprised blood. Receptors originate from a man younger than 40 with Graves' ophthalmopathy. CDR3s include the opening cysteine and the closing phenylalanine or tryptophan. A D gene is named only where the DNA matches it firmly. Clone size is not always given. Where it is, it says once, few, many or a class for expanded clones.

d_call,j_call,v_call,clone_size,cdr3_nt,cdr3_aa
.,TRBJ2-7,TRBV7-2,few,TGTGCCAGCAGCCAAACAGAAGCGGACTTTTACGAGCAGTACTTC,CASSQTEADFYEQYF
TRBD1,TRBJ1-5,TRBV20-1,few,TGCAGTGCTCATAAAGGGACAGTAAAAGGTCAGCCCCAGCATTTT,CSAHKGTVKGQPQHF
.,TRBJ1-1,TRBV9,.,TGTGCCAGCAGCGTAGAGGCGTCCACTGAAGCTTTCTTT,CASSVEASTEAFF
.,TRBJ2-2,TRBV27,.,TGTGCCAGCAGTTTATCCACCATGGGGGCTCACACCGGGGAGCTGTTTTTT,CASSLSTMGAHTGELFF
TRBD2,TRBJ2-1,TRBV3-1,few,TGTGCCAGCAGCCAACCCCCCGGGACTAGCGTCTACAATGAGCAGTTCTTC,CASSQPPGTSVYNEQFF
.,TRBJ2-1,TRBV20-1,.,TGCAGTGCTAGAGACGTCCTGGGGGAAAGCTCCTACAATGAGCAGTTCTTC,CSARDVLGESSYNEQFF
TRBD1,TRBJ2-7,TRBV29-1,.,TGCAGCGTTGACCTTACGGGACAGGGCTCCTACGAGCAGTACTTC,CSVDLTGQGSYEQYF
.,TRBJ2-7,TRBV28,many,TGTGCCAGCACAAGCGGAATCTCCTACGAGCAGTACTTC,CASTSGISYEQYF
TRBD1,TRBJ2-1,TRBV28,few,TGTGCCAGCAGTTTCCGGGGCAGGGGGCCCTACAATGAGCAGTTCTTC,CASSFRGRGPYNEQFF
.,TRBJ2-3,TRBV19,.,TGTGCCAGTAGTATCCGAAGCGTTACAGATACGCAGTATTTT,CASSIRSVTDTQYF
TRBD2,TRBJ2-5,TRBV20-1,few,TGCAGTGCTCCCTTGCTAGCGGATGAGGGAGCCCAGTACTTC,CSAPLLADEGAQYF
TRBD2,TRBJ2-7,TRBV7-2,.,TGTGCCAGCTCACCACGCGGGACTAGCGGGAGCGCGAGCTCCTACGAGCAGTACTTC,CASSPRGTSGSASSYEQYF
TRBD1,TRBJ2-5,TRBV2,few,TGTGCCAGCAGTGAATTACGACAGGGGGGAGAGACCCAGTACTTC,CASSELRQGGETQYF
TRBD2,TRBJ2-7,TRBV3-1,few,TGTGCCAGCAGCCACACCGGGACTAGCGGATCCTACGAGCAGTACTTC,CASSHTGTSGSYEQYF
.,TRBJ1-6,TRBV4-3,.,TGCGCCAGCAGCCAAGGGTCAGCAGGGAGCTCCTATAATTCACCCCTCCACTTT,CASSQGSAGSSYNSPLHF
TRBD2,TRBJ2-1,TRBV20-1,few,TGCAGTGTTTTCCTTAGCGGGAGGCCCGTTAATGAGCAGTTCTTC,CSVFLSGRPVNEQFF
.,TRBJ1-2,TRBV28,many,TGTGCCAGCAGTTCCCACAGGGCTAACTATGGCTACACCTTC,CASSSHRANYGYTF
TRBD1,TRBJ2-5,TRBV30,.,TGTGCCTGGAGCCAGACAGGGTTCGGTCAAGAGACCCAGTACTTC,CAWSQTGFGQETQYF
.,TRBJ2-2,TRBV28,few,TGTGCCAGCAGTCCTGGGATCGAGTACGACACGAACACCGGGGAGCTGTTTTTT,CASSPGIEYDTNTGELFF
.,TRBJ2-5,TRBV28,many,TGTGCCAGCAGAGCTCAGACCCACTGCAGAGTACAAGAGACCCAGTACTTC,CASRAQTHCRVQETQYF
TRBD1,TRBJ1-1,TRBV7-9,.,TGTGCCAGCAGTTATACCAGGGGGCCGGACACTGAAGCTTTCTTT,CASSYTRGPDTEAFF
.,TRBJ2-1,TRBV20-1,.,TGCAGTGTTCAGGGGCGAGAATCCTACAATGAGCAGTTCTTC,CSVQGRESYNEQFF
TRBD1,TRBJ1-4,TRBV7-9,few,TGTGCCAGCAGCACCGGCACAGGGGTTGAAAAACTGTTTTTT,CASSTGTGVEKLFF
TRBD2,TRBJ2-5,TRBV20-1,.,TGCAGTGCTAGAGAGACTAGCGGGAGCGTGACCCAGTACTTC,CSARETSGSVTQYF
.,TRBJ2-1,TRBV5-1,.,TGCGCCAGCAGCTTGGGGCAGCTGGGGGGCTCCTACAATGAGCAGTTCTTC,CASSLGQLGGSYNEQFF
TRBD2,TRBJ2-2,TRBV7-8,.,TGTGCCAGCAGCCCCCGGACTAGCGGGAGGGCCGATCCCGGGGAGCTGTTTTTT,CASSPRTSGRADPGELFF
.,TRBJ2-3,TRBV24-1,once,TGTGCCACCAGTTCGTACAAAAGCACAGATACGCAGTATTTT,CATSSYKSTDTQYF
.,TRBJ1-2,TRBV3-1,.,TGTGCCAGCAGCCAAGTCGAGGGAAACTATGGCTACACCTTC,CASSQVEGNYGYTF
.,TRBJ1-5,TRBV7-8,few,TGTGCCAGCACGGGGACGGTTAGCAATCAGCCCCAGCATTTT,CASTGTVSNQPQHF
.,TRBJ2-7,TRBV7-9,few,TGTGCCAGCAGCTTAATGGAGATCTACGAGCAGTACTTC,CASSLMEIYEQYF
.,TRBJ1-1,TRBV5-4,.,TGTGCCAGCAGCTTGGAAGACAAAAAAGACACGAACACTGAAGCTTTCTTT,CASSLEDKKDTNTEAFF
TRBD2,TRBJ2-5,TRBV29-1,.,TGCAGCGCAACTAGCGTGGAGACCCAGTACTTC,CSATSVETQYF
.,TRBJ1-4,TRBV2,few,TGTGCCAGCAGTGGGCGGCAGCCTAATGAAAAACTGTTTTTT,CASSGRQPNEKLFF
TRBD2,TRBJ2-1,TRBV6-1,few,TGTGCCAGCAGGTCGGGAGGTGAGCAGTTCTTC,CASRSGGEQFF
TRBD1,TRBJ1-1,TRBV5-1,many,TGCGCCAGCAGCTTGGGCCAGACAGGGAACCAAGCTTTCTTT,CASSLGQTGNQAFF
TRBD1,TRBJ2-3,TRBV29-1,.,TGCAGCGTTGAACGACAGGGAACCCCAGATACGCAGTATTTT,CSVERQGTPDTQYF
TRBD2,TRBJ2-1,TRBV6-1,.,TGTGCCAGCAGCCAGACTAGCGGGAGAAACAATGAGCAGTTCTTC,CASSQTSGRNNEQFF
TRBD2,TRBJ2-3,TRBV12-3/TRBV12-4,many,TGTGCCAGCACCCCCAGATCCGGCGGGAGGGGGACAGATACGCAGTATTTT,CASTPRSGGRGTDTQYF
TRBD2,TRBJ2-1,TRBV7-3,many,TGTGCCAGCAGCTTGGGCGGGAGCAATGAGCAGTTCTTC,CASSLGGSNEQFF
TRBD2,TRBJ2-7,TRBV5-6,once,TGTGCCAGCAGCTTGGCAGGGACTAGCGGGAGGGCCCTCTACGAGCAGTACTTC,CASSLAGTSGRALYEQYF
.,TRBJ1-2,TRBV11-2,many,TGTGCCAGCAGCTTACTCGGGACCGACAACTATGGCTACACCTTC,CASSLLGTDNYGYTF
TRBD1,TRBJ2-1,TRBV24-1,many,TGTGCCACCAGTGCCAGGACAGGAGACAATGAGCAGTTCTTC,CATSARTGDNEQFF
TRBD1,TRBJ1-2,TRBV2,few,TGTGCCAGCAGTGAGAAGAGGGACAGGCCGATTTACGGCTACACCTTC,CASSEKRDRPIYGYTF
TRBD2,TRBJ2-3,TRBV5-6,few,TGTGCCAGCAGCCATGGGACTAGCGCCAGCACAGATACGCAGTATTTT,CASSHGTSASTDTQYF
TRBD2,TRBJ2-1,TRBV24-1,few,TGTGCCACCCAGGGCGGGAGCTCCTACAATGAGCAGTTCTTC,CATQGGSSYNEQFF
.,TRBJ2-7,TRBV20-1,.,TGCAGTGCTCGGGGCGGGGTAAGCTCCTACGAGCAGTACTTC,CSARGGVSSYEQYF
TRBD1,TRBJ2-1,TRBV30,.,TGTGCCTGGAGAACCGGGACAGGGAGAGATGAGCAGTTCTTC,CAWRTGTGRDEQFF
TRBD1,TRBJ2-7,TRBV2,few,TGTGCCAGCAGGGAGGACAGGTACTACGAGCAGTACTTC,CASREDRYYEQYF
.,TRBJ2-5,TRBV25-1,.,TGTGCCAGCAGTGACTGGACAAGAGAGACCCAGTACTTC,CASSDWTRETQYF
TRBD2,TRBJ2-3,TRBV28,many,TGTGCCAGCAGTTCGCCCGGACTAGCGGGAGGAGATACGCAGTATTTT,CASSSPGLAGGDTQYF
.,TRBJ1-5,TRBV4-3,few,TGCGCCAGCAGCCAAGATTCACAGGGAAATCAGCCCCAGCATTTT,CASSQDSQGNQPQHF